These 9 T cell receptor beta chains came from one sample sequenced in a study of blood T cell repertoires in COVID-19. Data came from immunoSEQ multiplex PCR; TCRdb stores just in-frame clones and leaves some out. Of around 370,000 clones listed, roughly 90% are singletons. The sample was peripheral blood. The origin of the receptors is a man between 18 and 29 years old with active or convalescent COVID-19.

The chain combines TRBV24-1 with TRBJ2-7, with a weak D call TRBD2 (6 bases). From germline, CDR1 is KGHDR and CDR2 SFDVKD. Between the trimmed V and J ends, which lost 4 bases and 0 bases, there was a span of 12 bases. This CDR3 contains 15 residues. The CDR3 spells CATSDSSVGSYEQYF. The DNA of the CDR3 is TGTGCCACCAGTGACTCTAGCGTTGGCTCCTACGAGCAGTACTTC.

The rearrangement uses TRBV2 and TRBJ1-5, with TRBD1 as a possible D gene (5 bases). The CDR3 is 14 amino acids. Deletions cut 3 bases from V and 5 bases from J, with 11 bases between. Germline CDR1 SNHLY, CDR2 FYNNEI. The CDR3 DNA is TGTGCCAGCAGTGATGTCCAGGGTTATCAGCCCCAGCATTTT. This sequence encodes CASSDVQGYQPQHF.

The chain is built from TRBV7-2 and TRBJ2-7; 11 nucleotides match TRBD2. CDR1 and CDR2 from the germline V gene are SGHTA and FQGNSA. CDR3 size: 13 residues. The junction had 0 bases not matched to a gene; V was cut back by 4 bases and J by 4 bases. The CDR3 loop reads CASSSSGGYEQYF. CDR3 sequence (DNA): TGTGCCAGCAGCTCTAGCGGGGGGTACGAGCAGTACTTC.

This clone came up a few times. This chain uses TRBV3-1 (or the pseudogene TRBV3-2) with TRBJ1-5; 8 bases agree with TRBD1. The CDR3 loop spans 15 amino acids. The germline V gene has CDR1 LGHDT and CDR2 YNNKEL (reference sequence). Trimming removed 1 base from V and 5 bases from J; junction bases left unmatched: 4. The CDR3 reads CASSQGGQGYQPQHF. DNA of the CDR3: TGTGCCAGCAGCCAAGGCGGACAGGGTTATCAGCCCCAGCATTTT.

J is TRBJ1-4 and V is TRBV29-1, with 11 bases aligning to TRBD1. This CDR3 contains 13 residues. Germline CDR1 SQVTM, CDR2 ANQGSEA. V lost 7 bases, J lost 7 bases, and 5 bases stayed unmatched. The CDR3 reads CSAEGTGGEKLFF. The CDR3, as DNA: TGCAGCGCGGAGGGGACAGGGGGTGAAAAACTGTTTTTT.

This clone was detected a few times. The J gene is TRBJ1-3, the V gene TRBV10-3; D is unresolved. The CDR3 runs 16 residues. The germline V gene has CDR1 ENHRY and CDR2 SYGVKD. The ends were cut back, 4 bases at V and 4 bases at J, with 17 bases in the middle. The CDR3 nucleotides are TGTGCCATCAGTGCAATTGTCGGTGTTAGCGGAAACACCATATATTTT. Its translation: CAISAIVGVSGNTIYF.

The chain employs TRBV7-6 and TRBJ1-5, with a tentative D call TRBD1 (6 bases). The length of the CDR3 is 14 residues. The V gene's germline CDR1 is SGHVS and CDR2 FNYEAQ. V was clipped by 3 bases and J by 7 bases, with 13 bases between them. CDR3 residues: CASSFEGGDQPQHF. The CDR3 bases are TGTGCCAGCAGCTTCGAAGGGGGGGACCAGCCCCAGCATTTT. Looking up the rest from reference TRBV7-6 and TRBJ1-5 gives the full variable domain: GAGVSQSPRYKVTKRGQDVALRCDPISGHVSLYWYRQALGQGPEFLTYFNYEAQQDKSGLPNDRFSAERPEGSISTLTIQRTEQRDSAMYRCASSFEGGDQPQHFGDGTRLSIL.

This clone was observed a single time. J is TRBJ2-7 and V is TRBV5-4; 9 bases are a match to TRBD2. V trimming: 5 bases; J trimming: 6 bases; junction bases outside the gene matches: 18. The CDR3 is 17 residues long. Germline assignment: CDR1 SGHNT and CDR2 YYREEE (reference sequence). The CDR3: CASRSPLPRTSDSEQYF. The CDR3 DNA sequence: TGTGCCAGCAGGTCCCCACTACCAAGGACTAGCGACTCCGAGCAGTACTTC. Complete variable domain (other parts from reference TRBV5-4 and TRBJ2-7): ETGVTQSPTHLIKTRGQQVTLRCSSQSGHNTVSWYQQALGQGPQFIFQYYREEENGRGNFPPRFSGLQFPNYSSELNVNALELDDSALYLCASRSPLPRTSDSEQYFGPGTRLTVT.

This chain connects TRBV5-1 to TRBJ1-1, with no clear D. There are 13 residues in the CDR3. Germline V CDR1 and CDR2: SGHRS, YFSETQ. Trimming removed 5 bases at V and 4 bases at J, with 12 bases between. CDR3 protein: CASSYDPGTEAFF. The CDR3 DNA reads TGCGCCAGCAGTTATGACCCGGGCACTGAAGCTTTCTTT.